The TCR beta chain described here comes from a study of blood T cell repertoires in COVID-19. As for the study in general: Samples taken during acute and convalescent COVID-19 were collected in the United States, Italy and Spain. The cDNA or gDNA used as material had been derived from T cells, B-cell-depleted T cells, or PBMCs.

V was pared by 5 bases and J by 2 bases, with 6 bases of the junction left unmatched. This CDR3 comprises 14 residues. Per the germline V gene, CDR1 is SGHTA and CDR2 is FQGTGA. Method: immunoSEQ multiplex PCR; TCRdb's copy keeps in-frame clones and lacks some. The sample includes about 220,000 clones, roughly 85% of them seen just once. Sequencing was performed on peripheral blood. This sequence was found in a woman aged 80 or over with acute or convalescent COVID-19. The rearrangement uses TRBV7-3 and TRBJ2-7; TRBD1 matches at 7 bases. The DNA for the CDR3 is TGTGCCAGCAGCCCGCCGGGACAGCCCTACGAGCAGTACTTC. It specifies CASSPPGQPYEQYF.